Following are 19 T cell receptor beta chains from one sample sequenced in a study of post-analysis software for immune sequencing data (dated by TCRdb to the mid-2010s). The method behind the library was PCR. Sequenced using an Illumina HiSeq 2500. Unique molecular identifiers were incorporated into TCR beta cDNA libraries to reduce PCR and sequencing biases. TCRdb trimmed the raw reads at Q25, called clones with MiXCR and kept productive beta chains. Rows with one shared CDR3 protein collapse into an entry with the most common genes and DNA. The sample table records 350,000 to 500,000 distinct CDR3 sequences; approximately 42% of these occur just once. Around 8% of the sample is in the top ten clones. What the study reported, not specific to this receptor: Four to six TRBV segments, including TRBV5-6, TRBV5-1 and TRBV20-1, were significantly more frequent in patients than controls.

Antigens for these TCRs are unknown. Sequencing input: blood. The receptors stem from a girl aged 2-15 years with multiple sclerosis.

The rearrangement links TRBV29-1 to TRBJ1-2; TRBD1 agrees at 10 bases. The CDR3 consists of 12 residues. Unmatched junction bases numbered 7, after V lost 8 bases and J lost 7 bases. Germline CDR1 reads SQVTM; CDR2 reads ANQGSEA. CDR3 residues: CSTSTGGPGYTF. DNA for the CDR3: TGCAGCACCTCGACAGGGGGCCCTGGCTACACCTTC. The variable domain in full, with the rest retrieved from reference TRBV29-1 and TRBJ1-2, is SAVISQKPSRDICQRGTSLTIQCQVDSQVTMMFWYRQQPGQSLTLIATANQGSEATYESGFVIDKFPISRPNLTFSTLTVSNMSPEDSSIYLCSTSTGGPGYTFGSGTRLTVV.

This chain links TRBV12-3 or TRBV12-4 with TRBJ2-5, with D hard to call. Trimming shortened V by 3 bases and J by 9 bases, and 11 bases separated the two germline ends. The CDR3 runs 12 residues. The CDR3 DNA reads TGTGCCAGCAGTTTGTGGAGCCTAGCCCAGTACTTC. It translates to CASSLWSLAQYF.

This chain uses TRBV15 with TRBJ2-5; D possibly matches TRBD1 or TRBD2 (5 bases each). The CDR3 has 14 amino acids. Looked up from germline, CDR1 is LNHNV and CDR2 is YYDKDF (reference sequence). Trimming left V 0 bases short and J 5 bases short, with 10 bases between. This CDR3 is CATSRDAGSETQYF. CDR3 in DNA: TGTGCCACCAGCAGAGATGCAGGGAGTGAGACCCAGTACTTC.

In this sample, this clonotype turned up a few times. In DNA, the CDR3 is TGTGCCAGCAGTTTCGAGGACACAGATACGCAGTATTTT. This gives the protein CASSFEDTDTQYF. This chain links TRBV28 with TRBJ2-3; no definite D call. The CDR3 sequence is 13 residues long. V lost 3 bases and J 2 bases, leaving 6 bases between the germline ends. CDR1 and CDR2 (germline): MDHEN, SYDVKM.

V and J are TRBV5-1 and TRBJ2-1, with 11 bases matching TRBD1. CDR3 length equals 15 residues. Trimming removed 0 bases from V and 12 bases from J; junction bases left unmatched: 8. CDR1 is SGHRS and CDR2 is YFSETQ in the germline V gene. The CDR3 nucleotides read TGCGCCAGCAGCTTGGCAGGACAGGGGGCCGTAGGGCAGTTCTTC. It is translated as CASSLAGQGAVGQFF.

This clonotype was recorded a few times. The rearrangement links TRBV18 to TRBJ2-7; 8 bases agree with TRBD1. V was pared by 1 base and J by 0 bases, with 8 bases of the junction left unmatched. Germline values: CDR1 KGHSH, CDR2 LQKENI. The CDR3 length is 17 residues. As DNA, the CDR3 is TGTGCCAGCTCACCACTTCGCACCGGGACAGGCTCCTACGAGCAGTACTTC. Encoded protein: CASSPLRTGTGSYEQYF.

This sequence joins TRBV7-2 and TRBJ1-1, with D perhaps TRBD1 (6 bases). V lost 1 base, J lost 1 base, and 13 bases lay in between. CDR3 length: 16 amino acids. Germline-derived CDR1 and CDR2 are SGHTA and FQGNSA. DNA of the CDR3: TGTGCCAGCAGCTTAGAACCGGGACACCAGAACACTGAAGCTTTCTTT. This gives the protein CASSLEPGHQNTEAFF.

This clonotype occurred a few times. The rearrangement uses TRBV7-3 and TRBJ2-1; no firm D call. In germline, CDR1 is SGHTA, CDR2 FQGTGA. V was trimmed by 5 bases and J by 8 bases, leaving 16 bases between them. This CDR3 is 14 amino acids long. The CDR3 region is CASSQWTDWDEQFF. Here the CDR3 DNA reads TGTGCCAGCAGCCAATGGACGGATTGGGATGAGCAGTTCTTC.

This clonotype has just a few counts. The gene calls are TRBV7-9 and TRBJ2-3; no definite D call. This CDR3 is 14 amino acids long. The V end lost 5 bases, the J end lost 0 bases, and 9 bases lay between the germline ends. CDR1 and CDR2 (germline): SEHNR, FQNEAQ (reference sequence). CDR3 sequence reads: CASSPLESTDTQYF. The CDR3 coding sequence is TGTGCCAGCAGCCCACTTGAGAGCACAGATACGCAGTATTTT.

As regards this clonotype: The junction departs from germline at one end; a sequencing error may be responsible. The chain joins TRBV6-2 or TRBV6-3 to TRBJ2-7, with 15 bases aligning to TRBD2. Germline-derived CDR1 and CDR2 are MNHEY and SVGEGT. This CDR3 comprises 14 residues. In DNA form, the CDR3 reads TGTGCCGGCAGGGGACTAGCGGGAGGTTACGAGCAGTACTTC. This codes for CAGRGLAGGYEQYF.

This clonotype was seen a handful of times. This chain uses TRBV9 with TRBJ2-1; 7 nucleotides match TRBD2. The CDR3 is 16 residues long. V gave up 4 bases and J gave up 12 bases; unmatched junction bases: 19. The germline gives CDR1 SGDLS, CDR2 YYNGEE. The CDR3 sequence is CASSPSGTTNNEWQFF. The CDR3 nucleotides are TGTGCCAGCAGCCCCAGCGGGACTACGAACAATGAGTGGCAGTTCTTC.

This clonotype was seen more than once but under ten times. The chain has TRBV11-2 and TRBJ2-5; perhaps TRBD1 as D (6 bases). The germline V and J ends were trimmed by 6 bases and 3 bases, with 20 bases remaining between them. The CDR3 loop spans 16 amino acids. Germline V gene data show CDR1 as SGHAT and CDR2 as FQNNGV. As DNA, the CDR3 is TGTGCCAGCAGTCCTCAGACCGGGACAATGAAAGAGACCCAGTACTTC. This gives the protein CASSPQTGTMKETQYF.

This clonotype has more than one count but fewer than ten. J is TRBJ2-5 and V is TRBV10-3; TRBD1 matches 7 bases. Germline V gene lookup returns CDR1 ENHRY and CDR2 SYGVKD. There are 12 residues in the CDR3. V shed 8 bases, J shed 3 bases, and the junction held 3 bases outside the gene matches. CDR3 sequence: CAIGGQEETQYF. CDR3 DNA sequence: TGTGCCATCGGAGGACAGGAAGAGACCCAGTACTTC.

This chain joins TRBV5-6 and TRBJ2-5, with D unclear. Per germline, CDR1 SGHDT and CDR2 YYEEEE. CDR3 length equals 13 residues. The V and J ends lost 2 bases and 5 bases respectively, with 10 bases between them. CDR3 nucleotides: TGTGCCAGCAGCTTAGCTAGTTGGGAGACCCAGTACTTC. Translating it yields CASSLASWETQYF.

This clonotype has a single count. The V and J genes are TRBV28 and TRBJ2-7, with 8 nucleotides matching TRBD2. Per the germline V gene, CDR1 is MDHEN and CDR2 is SYDVKM. The CDR3 consists of 15 residues. Trimming cost V 6 bases and J 2 bases; bases outside gene matches: 9. For the CDR3, the DNA is TGTGCCAGCAGCGAAAGCGGGAGTAACCCCTACGAGCAGTACTTC. Amino acids: CASSESGSNPYEQYF.

The genes are TRBV10-3 and TRBJ2-5; the match to TRBD1 covers 7 bases. J gave up 5 bases and V 6 bases, and 3 bases lay outside the gene matches. The CDR3 spans 12 residues. Germline CDR1 is ENHRY and CDR2 is SYGVKD. The CDR3 is CAIRDRTETQYF. The CDR3, as DNA: TGTGCCATCAGGGACAGGACGGAGACCCAGTACTTC.

This clonotype was detected only a few times. The chain couples TRBV28 to TRBJ2-7; D might be TRBD1 or TRBD2, each matching 5 bases. The V end was cut by 6 bases, the J end by 0 bases, with 15 bases between. The CDR3 runs to 15 residues. The germline V gene encodes CDR1 MDHEN and CDR2 SYDVKM. The chain's CDR3 is CASRPEDGTSYEQYF. As DNA, the CDR3 is TGTGCCAGCAGACCCGAGGACGGGACCTCCTACGAGCAGTACTTC.

The CDR3 nucleotides are TGTGCCAGCTCTACTTCACAAGGGTTCCGGGAGACCCAGTACTTC. It is translated as CASSTSQGFRETQYF. The V call is TRBV18, the J call TRBJ2-5; D gene ambiguous. The CDR3 runs to 15 residues. CDR1 and CDR2 from the germline V gene are KGHSH and LQKENI. With 6 bases removed from V and 5 bases from J, the gap between germline ends came to 19 bases.

The chain joins TRBV5-1 to TRBJ1-1, with D hard to call. The CDR3 runs 14 residues. Germline loops: CDR1 SGHRS, CDR2 YFSETQ. V gave up 7 bases and J gave up 0 bases, with 13 bases separating them. The CDR3 sequence: CASRLWAMNTEAFF. The CDR3 region has the DNA TGCGCCAGCCGACTCTGGGCCATGAACACTGAAGCTTTCTTT.